The rows below give T cell receptor beta chains drawn from one sample of a study of blood T cell repertoires in COVID-19. Profiled with immunoSEQ multiplex PCR; TCRdb holds only in-frame clones, not every one. The table lists roughly 150,000 clones, approximately 80% of them singletons. The sample taken for sequencing was PBMCs or T cells enriched from blood (not recorded which). These receptors were obtained from a woman younger than 30 who had been exposed to COVID-19. Each CDR3 is given with its conserved first and last residue. D genes are given only for firm matches. For some rows the clone size is stated as once, few or many, or as a class when expanded; others skip it.

NA	few	TRBV7-6	TRBJ1-5	CASSQSSGMNQPQHF	TGTGCCAGCAGCCAGTCCTCAGGGATGAATCAGCCCCAGCATTTT
NA	few	TRBV28	TRBJ1-1	CASSPRTGRNTEAFF	TGTGCCAGCAGTCCCAGGACTGGACGTAACACTGAAGCTTTCTTT
TRBD1	NA	TRBV27	TRBJ2-2	CASSPTGATPGELFF	TGTGCCAGCAGTCCCACAGGGGCGACACCCGGGGAGCTGTTTTTT
TRBD2	once	TRBV4-3	TRBJ2-1	CASSQAGTSGRNEQFF	TGCGCCAGCAGCCAAGCCGGGACTAGCGGGAGGAATGAGCAGTTCTTC
NA	NA	TRBV6-5	TRBJ1-6	CASSYRGASLHF	TGTGCCAGCAGTTATCGGGGGGCCTCCCTCCACTTT
TRBD1	NA	TRBV11-2	TRBJ1-3	CASSATGSSGNTIYF	TGTGCCAGCAGCGCGACAGGGAGCTCTGGAAACACCATATATTTT
TRBD1	NA	TRBV15	TRBJ2-4	CATSRDRGGSAEIQYF	TGTGCCACCAGCAGAGATAGAGGGGGCAGCGCCGAGATTCAGTACTTC
NA	NA	TRBV19	TRBJ2-1	CASTDTRDSSYNEQFF	TGTGCCAGTACCGATACGCGGGACTCCTCCTACAATGAGCAGTTCTTC
TRBD2	NA	TRBV5-1	TRBJ2-2	CASSAIALAGSYTGELFF	TGCGCCAGCAGCGCCATTGCTCTAGCGGGATCGTACACCGGGGAGCTGTTTTTT
NA	NA	TRBV29-1	TRBJ1-4	CSVEFGGLGKLFF	TGCAGCGTTGAATTCGGGGGTTTAGGGAAACTGTTTTTT
NA	NA	TRBV5-1	TRBJ2-3	CASAEGAFTSTDTQYF	TGCGCCAGCGCGGAGGGGGCTTTTACTAGCACAGATACGCAGTATTTT
TRBD1	NA	TRBV28	TRBJ1-2	CASSLLGRGQADYGYTF	TGTGCCAGCAGTTTATTGGGCAGGGGGCAGGCGGACTATGGCTACACCTTC
NA	NA	TRBV6-2/TRBV6-3	TRBJ2-7	CASSFPGGNYEQYF	TGTGCCAGCAGTTTCCCTGGGGGGAACTACGAGCAGTACTTC
TRBD1	NA	TRBV28	TRBJ2-2	CASSPRQGRNTGELFF	TGTGCCAGCAGCCCTCGACAGGGACGAAACACCGGGGAGCTGTTTTTT
TRBD1	NA	TRBV5-8	TRBJ1-2	CASSVGQVYGYTF	TGTGCCAGCAGCGTGGGACAGGTCTATGGCTACACCTTC
NA	few	TRBV11-3	TRBJ2-7	CASSLKGGAYEQYF	TGTGCCAGCAGCTTAAAGGGGGGGGCTTACGAGCAGTACTTC
TRBD2	NA	TRBV18	TRBJ2-1	CASSPMASGSTANEQFF	TGTGCCAGCTCACCAATGGCTAGCGGGAGTACGGCTAATGAGCAGTTCTTC
TRBD2	NA	TRBV7-9	TRBJ2-1	CASSSWTSGPNEQFF	TGTGCCAGCAGCTCTTGGACTAGCGGACCGAATGAGCAGTTCTTC
NA	once	TRBV28	TRBJ2-7	CASSSSLYEQYF	TGTGCCAGCAGTTCTTCCCTCTACGAGCAGTACTTC
TRBD1	NA	TRBV28	TRBJ2-7	CASSSTGTATYEQYF	TGTGCCAGCAGTTCCACCGGGACAGCTACCTACGAGCAGTACTTC
TRBD1	once	TRBV7-2	TRBJ2-2	CASGPDRANGELFF	TGTGCCAGCGGACCGGACAGGGCGAACGGGGAGCTGTTTTTT
NA	NA	TRBV9	TRBJ2-2	CASSVRRADTGELFF	TGTGCCAGCAGCGTTCGGAGGGCCGACACCGGGGAGCTGTTTTTT
NA	NA	TRBV20-1	TRBJ1-3	CSASEPRGSGNTIYF	TGCAGTGCTAGTGAGCCTCGGGGTTCAGGAAACACCATATATTTT
TRBD2	NA	TRBV2	TRBJ2-7	CATRDYNYEQYF	TGTGCCACCCGGGACTATAACTACGAGCAGTACTTC
NA	NA	TRBV6-5	TRBJ1-5	CASREKSGNQPQHF	TGTGCCAGCAGAGAGAAAAGTGGCAATCAGCCCCAGCATTTT
NA	NA	TRBV13	TRBJ2-4	CASSRGRPTPIQYF	TGTGCCAGCAGCCGGGGGAGACCTACGCCCATTCAGTACTTC
NA	NA	TRBV7-9	TRBJ1-4	CARYRTGFYEKLFF	TGTGCCAGGTACCGCACAGGGTTTTATGAAAAACTGTTTTTT
TRBD1	NA	TRBV29-1	TRBJ1-2	CSVEGVGVTGDYGYTF	TGCAGCGTTGAGGGCGTAGGCGTTACAGGGGACTATGGCTACACCTTC
NA	NA	TRBV5-1	TRBJ2-7	CASSLTGDYEQYF	TGCGCCAGCAGCTTGACTGGAGATTACGAGCAGTACTTC
NA	NA	TRBV6-4	TRBJ2-2	CASRTQEGTGELFF	TGTGCCAGCAGGACTCAGGAGGGTACCGGGGAGCTGTTTTTT
NA	NA	TRBV28	TRBJ2-2	CASSFSGTNTGELFF	TGTGCCAGCAGTTTCTCCGGGACAAACACCGGGGAGCTGTTTTTT
NA	NA	TRBV4-1	TRBJ1-2	CASSQGTRDGYTF	TGCGCCAGCAGCCAAGGCACCAGGGATGGCTACACCTTC
TRBD2	NA	TRBV7-6	TRBJ2-2	CASRLAGVPTGELFF	TGTGCCAGCAGGCTAGCGGGAGTTCCCACCGGGGAGCTGTTTTTT
NA	NA	TRBV5-1	TRBJ1-1	CASSSTGKSEAFF	TGCGCCAGCAGCTCAACAGGGAAGTCTGAAGCTTTCTTT
NA	many	TRBV5-7	TRBJ1-6	CASSLLIGRGSAPLHF	TGTGCCAGCAGCTTGTTGATCGGCAGGGGAAGTGCACCCCTCCACTTT
TRBD1	NA	TRBV19	TRBJ1-4	CASSAQQGKSNEKLFF	TGTGCCAGTAGTGCCCAACAGGGGAAGTCTAATGAAAAACTGTTTTTT
NA	NA	TRBV6-5	TRBJ1-2	CASSLNRGGYTF	TGTGCCAGCTCCCTCAACCGGGGTGGCTACACCTTC
TRBD2	NA	TRBV9	TRBJ2-5	CASSVAGREETQYF	TGTGCCAGCAGCGTAGCAGGGCGGGAGGAGACCCAGTACTTC
NA	few	TRBV4-1	TRBJ2-1	CASSQDARSNEQFF	TGCGCCAGCAGCCAAGATGCCAGATCCAATGAGCAGTTCTTC
NA	NA	TRBV11-3	TRBJ2-2	CASSLGGARIGELFF	TGTGCCAGCAGCTTAGGCGGGGCGAGGATCGGGGAGCTGTTTTTT
TRBD1	NA	TRBV19	TRBJ2-7	CASSPVPGQGAYEQYF	TGTGCCAGTTCCCCAGTACCGGGACAGGGGGCCTACGAGCAGTACTTC
TRBD2	NA	TRBV19	TRBJ2-1	CASSFTGLAGEEDEQFF	TGTGCCAGTAGTTTTACTGGACTAGCGGGAGAAGAGGATGAGCAGTTCTTC
TRBD1	NA	TRBV2	TRBJ2-7	CASTNRGQTYEQYF	TGTGCCAGCACAAACAGGGGGCAAACCTACGAGCAGTACTTC
NA	few	TRBV5-4	TRBJ1-1	CASSPSTEAFF	TGTGCCAGCAGCCCTTCCACTGAAGCTTTCTTT
NA	NA	TRBV5-1	TRBJ1-2	CASSLEGGYPGYTF	TGCGCCAGCAGCTTAGAGGGGGGGTATCCTGGCTACACCTTC
TRBD2	NA	TRBV11-2	TRBJ2-7	CASSYDGGGLAESYEQYF	TGTGCCAGCAGCTATGACGGAGGGGGACTAGCGGAGTCCTACGAGCAGTACTTC
NA	once	TRBV12-3/TRBV12-4	TRBJ2-7	CASSSPRDYEQYF	TGTGCCAGCAGTTCTCCCCGGGACTACGAGCAGTACTTC
TRBD1	NA	TRBV12-3/TRBV12-4	TRBJ1-2	CASSQGANGYTF	TGTGCCAGCAGCCAGGGGGCCAACGGCTACACCTTC
NA	NA	TRBV19	TRBJ1-1	CASSSTAFAEAFF	TGTGCCAGTAGCTCAACAGCTTTCGCTGAAGCTTTCTTT
NA	NA	TRBV12-2	TRBJ1-6	CASRFVQDNSPLHF	TGTGCAAGTCGCTTCGTCCAGGATAATTCACCCCTCCACTTT
NA	NA	TRBV6-2/TRBV6-3	TRBJ2-7	CASSYDRTAGGLFYEQYF	TGTGCCAGCAGTTACGACCGGACAGCCGGCGGCCTATTCTACGAGCAGTACTTC
NA	NA	TRBV4-1	TRBJ2-6	CASSPRTGDSGANVLTF	TGCGCCAGCAGCCCCCGGACGGGGGACTCTGGGGCCAACGTCCTGACTTTC
TRBD2	NA	TRBV7-3	TRBJ2-5	CASSSGTSGIPGAQYF	TGTGCCAGCAGCTCCGGGACTAGCGGGATCCCTGGGGCCCAGTACTTC
NA	medium-sized	TRBV4-1	TRBJ2-7	CASSQEGQGSSYEQYF	TGCGCCAGCAGCCAAGAGGGGCAGGGGAGCTCCTACGAGCAGTACTTC